Reported below is one TCR beta chain. Its specific antigen is unknown. The junction and the germline gene differ at one end; a read error may be behind it. The data were taken from a study of T cells in Graves' hyperthyroidism and ophthalmopathy (dated 2019 in TCRdb). Regarding the complete study: Peripheral blood was collected at initial diagnosis, before any treatment. A discovery cohort of roughly 96 patients, 43 with Graves' ophthalmopathy and over 55 with stable Graves' hyperthyroidism, was used to find distinguishing TCR V-J signatures. Whether ophthalmopathy could be predicted prospectively was tested in an independent validation cohort made up of under 20 hyperthyroidism patients plus 17 patients who later progressed to ophthalmopathy. For training and testing, the 100 or so patients in the discovery cohort were randomly divided in a 7:3 ratio. The study also compared thyroid tissue and blood T-cell repertoires from a handful of Graves' hyperthyroidism patients. After sampling, hyperthyroidism patients received methimazole starting at 30 mg daily, and ophthalmopathy patients received high-dose intravenous methylprednisolone. The paper describes TCR Vbeta CDR3 sequencing of 140 or so peripheral blood samples, made up of about 40 ophthalmopathy patients, approximately 73 hyperthyroidism patients and about 17 progressor patients. What the research found in general, with its limitations: In cross-validation, a model built on a 13 V-J signature told ophthalmopathy apart from stable hyperthyroidism with 85% to 90% sensitivity and about 81% specificity, and in testing the same model reached 80%/75%. Sample size was not statistically predetermined, and investigators were not blinded to group allocation. Most expanded thyroid clonotypes (frequency above 0.001) were also detected in blood, a finding suggesting that blood repertoires may reflect thyroid immune responses. In validation, progression to ophthalmopathy was predicted by the model with about 70% sensitivity and 72% to 85% specificity, a median of about 6.4 months before onset.

The CDR3 holds 15 amino acids from the cysteine to the phenylalanine. Just CDR3 DNA is preserved here, 45 bases in frame from base 1. CDR1 is given as SEHNR and CDR2 as FQNEAQ, both from the germline V gene (reference sequence). The TCR beta CDR3 regions were amplified from the RNA transcripts. A first-round RT-PCR of the TCR CDR3 used the HTBI primer set with the Qiagen OneStep RT-PCR kit. Libraries were constructed in a second round of multiplex PCR, after which size selection and purification were carried out. Libraries were sequenced paired-end with 100 bp reads on an Illumina HiSeq2000. Concerning the study's data processing: Raw data were processed with SOAPnuke, discarding reads with adapters, uncalled bases, mean Phred below 15, or no exact constant-primer or identifier match. High-quality paired reads were merged using COPE v1.2.5, and each unique nucleotide sequence was defined as a clonotype. Clonotypes were aligned to IMGT TRBV, TRBD and TRBJ reference segments using MiTCR v1.1. The analysis included only V-J combinations with a frequency above 0.0001, which together covered more than 98% of the repertoires. The TCS score was defined as F50 (clonal expansion) divided by E x V (chaos), with BLOSUM62-based TCRdist calculated between CDR3 peptides within each V-J. Welch's t-statistics and random forest reduced fewer than 600 V-J features to roughly 13, which were used in a naive Bayes classifier (R e1071). TCRdb reran the public reads through fastp at Q25 and MiXCR, keeping productive beta chains. Each CDR3 protein appears once, grouped with its most common genes and DNA. TCRdb, not the authors, supplied the V and J calls. The sample profile shows 300,000 to 400,000 distinct CDR3 sequences; 15% to 20% of them were found once. Clones ranked in the top ten supply around 50% of the sample.

A patient counted as having stable Graves' hyperthyroidism if no progression to ophthalmopathy occurred over 18 months of follow-up. Hyperthyroidism patients were aged 18 to 65 years and newly diagnosed, with disease duration of less than 2 months. Patients with uncontrolled infections, other autoimmune diseases, pregnancy or lactation were excluded. Diagnoses were established on the basis of clinical symptoms, serum thyroxine and TRAb, thyroid ultrasound, and orbital computed tomography. PBMCs were separated from over 9 ml of fresh peripheral blood using Ficoll-Paque density gradient centrifugation. Trizol reagent was used to extract total RNA, and RNA quality was then checked on an Agilent 2100 Bioanalyzer.

The source is a woman between 50 and 59 years old with Graves' hyperthyroidism. The rearranged segments are TRBV7-9 and TRBJ1-5; no D segment can be confidently identified. The sequencing sample was made of blood. The DNA sequence is given as TGTGCCAGCAGCTTAGGCTTCACGGCTGATCAGCCCCGGCATTTT. Translated, it reads CASSLGFTADQPRHF.